The next 2 T cell receptor beta chains were all read from a single sample in a study of vaccination and CD4 T cells after COVID-19. What these receptors recognize is not known. Sequencing of DNA taken from cultured CD4+ T cells relied on the Oncomine TCR Beta short-read assay. TCRdb passed the PCR reads through MiXCR, listing each CDR3 protein once. The repertoire includes around 17,000 distinct CDR3 sequences, 36% of them detected once, and less than 30% sits in the top ten. Treatment reported: approximately nine-day PBMC culture with coronavirus spike peptide pools or control peptides (ViraFEST assay). Sequences were derived from CD4+ T cells from blood, cultured in vitro, sampled before SARS-CoV-2 vaccination. The source is a human donor who received a COVID-19 vaccine.

In this sample, this clonotype turned up a few times. The rearrangement joins TRBV20-1 to TRBJ2-3, with 7 bases aligning to TRBD1. The CDR3 is made up of 16 amino acids. Trimming cost V 6 bases and J 6 bases; bases outside gene matches: 18. The germline gives CDR1 DFQATT, CDR2 SNEGSKA (reference sequence). The CDR3 loop is CSARPRHRGPGDTQYF. The CDR3 region has the DNA TGCAGTGCCAGACCCCGGCACAGGGGACCCGGGGATACGCAGTATTTT.

This rearrangement joins TRBV6-5 to TRBJ2-3; possible D gene TRBD2, 6 bases. The CDR3 runs 12 residues. Trimming stripped 4 bases from V and 5 bases from J, with 7 bases between. In germline, CDR1 is MNHEY, CDR2 SVGAGI. CDR3 in amino acids: CASSWGGDTQYF. The CDR3 DNA reads TGTGCCAGCAGTTGGGGAGGAGATACGCAGTATTTT.